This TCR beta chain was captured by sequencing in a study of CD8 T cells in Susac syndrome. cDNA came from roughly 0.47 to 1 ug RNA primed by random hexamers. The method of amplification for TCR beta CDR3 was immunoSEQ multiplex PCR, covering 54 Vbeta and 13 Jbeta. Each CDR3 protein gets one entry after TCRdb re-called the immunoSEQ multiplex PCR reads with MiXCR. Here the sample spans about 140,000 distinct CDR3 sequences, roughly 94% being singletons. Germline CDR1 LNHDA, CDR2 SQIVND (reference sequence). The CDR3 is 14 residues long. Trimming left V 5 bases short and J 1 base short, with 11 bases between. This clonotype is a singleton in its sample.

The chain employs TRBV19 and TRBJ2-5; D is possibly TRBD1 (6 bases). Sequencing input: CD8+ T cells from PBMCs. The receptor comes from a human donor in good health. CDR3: CASSPGTLQETQYF. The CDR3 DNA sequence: TGTGCCAGTAGTCCCGGGACACTCCAAGAGACCCAGTACTTC.